This T cell receptor (beta chain) stems from a study of radiation and T cells in renal cell carcinoma. Study-level points and caveats: Without pretreatment biopsies, baseline tumor clonotype presence was undetermined.

Regarding time point: baseline pretreatment blood. The treatment is: 15 Gy SBRT to primary tumor, nephrectomy 4 weeks later. Serial blood draws occurred at baseline and 2 and 4 weeks post-SBRT. This table comes from immunoSEQ multiplex PCR, and its TCRdb copy is limited to in-frame clones, with some not included. The table has some 22,000 clones, 80% seen once; the top ten hold 40%. A word on this clone: As yet, its antigen is unknown.

This CDR3 has 16 amino acids. Germline V gene data show CDR1 as SGHKS and CDR2 as YYEKEE (reference sequence). Trimming removed 3 bases from V and 2 bases from J; junction bases left unmatched: 10. This receptor was taken from a man aged 60 to 69 with renal cell carcinoma. Sequenced material: blood, taken from a patient whose treatment included radiotherapy and nephrectomy. J is TRBJ2-7 and V is TRBV5-5, with 8 nucleotides matching TRBD2. CDR3 DNA sequence: TGTGCCAGCAGCTCCGGGGGGCTAGCGGGTGCCTACGAGCAGTACTTC. This gives the protein CASSSGGLAGAYEQYF.